This T cell receptor beta chain was profiled in a study of OX40 agonist ivuxolimab in advanced cancers. Any history of autoimmune disease or systemic immunosuppression disqualified patients. Germline-derived CDR1 and CDR2 are MNHEY and SVGAGI. The CDR3 consists of 13 residues. Unmatched junction bases numbered 12, after V lost 11 bases and J lost 5 bases. TCRdb keeps only in-frame clones here, not all; method: immunoSEQ multiplex PCR. Of about 72,000 clones listed, approximately 92% are singletons. This clonotype was obtained from an adult with an advanced solid tumor such as melanoma, head and neck, liver or kidney cancer. This specimen consisted of CD4+ or CD8+ T cells sorted from blood, obtained in a trial of the OX40 agonist ivuxolimab. The V call is TRBV6-5, the J call TRBJ2-7, with 7 bases lining up with TRBD1. In DNA form, the CDR3 reads TGTGCCGGCCAGGGGGTGAGGGACCACGAGCAGTACTTC. Residues: CAGQGVRDHEQYF.